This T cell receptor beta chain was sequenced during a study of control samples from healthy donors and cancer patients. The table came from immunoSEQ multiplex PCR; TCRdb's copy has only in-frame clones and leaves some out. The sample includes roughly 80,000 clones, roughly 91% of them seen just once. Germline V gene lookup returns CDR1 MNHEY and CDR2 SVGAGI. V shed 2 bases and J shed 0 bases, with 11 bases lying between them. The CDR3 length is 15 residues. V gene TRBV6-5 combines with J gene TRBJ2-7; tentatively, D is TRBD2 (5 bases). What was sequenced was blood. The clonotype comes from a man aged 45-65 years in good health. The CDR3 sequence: CASSYGVGSSYEQYF. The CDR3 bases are TGTGCCAGCAGTTACGGTGTAGGGAGCTCCTACGAGCAGTACTTC.